A single sample is the source of the 22 T cell receptor beta chains below, sequenced in a study of T cell responses to AZD1222 COVID-19 vaccine. TCRdb's copy holds only in-frame clones and misses some; the assay was immunoSEQ multiplex PCR. The sample includes approximately 170,000 clones, around 88% of them seen just once. Sequencing was performed on peripheral blood, taken 28 days after the second AZD1222 dose. Receptor source: an adult who received the AZD1222 COVID-19 vaccine.

This sequence joins TRBV29-1 and TRBJ2-7; TRBD1 matches at 10 bases. The CDR3 totals 14 residues. CDR1 SQVTM and CDR2 ANQGSEA come from the germline V gene. Losses at the gene ends were 5 bases for V and 7 bases for J; bases not matched to a gene: 11. The DNA for the CDR3 is TGCAGCGTTTCCGTCGGGACAGGGGCACATGAGCAGTACTTC. Its protein product is CSVSVGTGAHEQYF.

This clone was recorded only once. The V and J genes are TRBV11-2 and TRBJ1-5; D call uncertain. V lost 5 bases, J lost 7 bases, and 12 bases lay in between. Per the germline V gene, CDR1 is SGHAT and CDR2 is FQNNGV. This CDR3 has 13 amino acids. As DNA, the CDR3 is TGTGCCAGCAGCCTCTCGGATGGGCAGCCCCAGCATTTT. It codes for CASSLSDGQPQHF.

The V call is TRBV9, the J call TRBJ1-1; weak D call: TRBD1 (5 bases). CDR1 and CDR2 from the germline V gene are SGDLS and YYNGEE. Trimming took 3 bases from V and 5 from J, leaving 14 bases between them. The CDR3 has 14 amino acids. The CDR3 region is CASSASWGDTEAFF. CDR3 bases: TGTGCCAGCAGCGCCTCGTGGGGGGATACTGAAGCTTTCTTT.

The chain combines TRBV6-6 with TRBJ2-7, with a tentative D call TRBD1 (6 bases). CDR1 and CDR2 (germline): MNHNY, SVGAGI (reference sequence). This CDR3 spans 12 amino acids. Trimming pared 11 bases from V and 5 bases from J, leaving 16 bases between. The DNA of the CDR3 is TGTGCCGACCACCAGGGGTTTGACGAGCAGTACTTC. Its translation is CADHQGFDEQYF.

This rearrangement joins TRBV29-1 to TRBJ2-4, with 8 bases matching TRBD1. The CDR3 sequence is 11 residues long. V shed 4 bases and J 10 bases; nucleotides not matched to a gene: 3. CDR1 and CDR2 from the germline V gene are SQVTM and ANQGSEA. Here the CDR3 DNA reads TGCAGCGTTGGGACAGGGTCAATTCAGTACTTC. Residues: CSVGTGSIQYF.

CDR3 sequence: CASSYRQGNEKLFF. CDR3 bases: TGTGCCAGCAGCTATCGGCAGGGGAATGAAAAACTGTTTTTT. This chain connects TRBV7-9 to TRBJ1-4, with a tentative D call TRBD1 (6 bases). The CDR3 runs 14 residues. Germline V gives CDR1 SEHNR, CDR2 FQNEAQ (reference sequence). V lost 4 bases to trimming and J lost 5 bases, with 11 bases between them.

This clone appeared a single time. The genes are TRBV11-2 and TRBJ2-5; D is perhaps TRBD2 (5 bases). Per the germline V gene, CDR1 is SGHAT and CDR2 is FQNNGV. The CDR3 is 11 amino acids. Trimming removed 8 bases from V and 5 bases from J, with 9 bases in between. The CDR3 DNA reads as TGTGCCAGCGAGGGTTTGGAGACCCAGTACTTC. This codes for CASEGLETQYF.

Only one count was recorded for this clone. This chain joins TRBV7-9 and TRBJ1-1; 8 bases match TRBD1. Per germline, CDR1 SEHNR and CDR2 FQNEAQ (reference sequence). CDR3 length: 17 amino acids. V shed 0 bases, J shed 0 bases, and the junction held 6 bases outside the gene matches. The CDR3 reads CASSLALRGLLNTEAFF. CDR3 bases: TGTGCCAGCAGCTTAGCACTCAGGGGGCTGTTGAACACTGAAGCTTTCTTT.

This chain links TRBV7-8 with TRBJ2-5; 10 bases are a match to TRBD2. The V gene's germline CDR1 is SGHVS and CDR2 FQNEAQ. The CDR3 covers 16 residues. V lost 0 bases and J lost 5; bases outside the gene matches: 6. The CDR3 is CASSLASGGAWETQYF. CDR3 nucleotide sequence: TGTGCCAGCAGCTTAGCGAGCGGGGGGGCTTGGGAGACCCAGTACTTC.

This rearrangement joins TRBV2 to TRBJ2-3; D gene uncertain. The CDR3 is 14 amino acids. Trimming stripped 1 base from V and 2 bases from J, with 7 bases between. Looked up from germline, CDR1 is SNHLY and CDR2 is FYNNEI. CDR3 sequence (DNA): TGTGCCAGCAGTGAAGTCTTCTCCACAGATACGCAGTATTTT. Translated: CASSEVFSTDTQYF. Supplemented by reference TRBV2 and TRBJ2-3, the full variable domain reads EPEVTQTPSHQVTQMGQEVILRCVPISNHLYFYWYRQILGQKVEFLVSFYNNEISEKSEIFDDQFSVERPDGSNFTLKIRSTKLEDSAMYFCASSEVFSTDTQYFGPGTRLTVL.

This clone was found a few times. V gene TRBV19 combines with J gene TRBJ1-5; no clear D gene. CDR3 size: 17 residues. Germline values: CDR1 LNHDA, CDR2 SQIVND (reference sequence). The V and J ends lost 6 bases and 0 bases respectively, with 18 bases between them. CDR3 protein: CASRDDPGLNSNQPQHF. CDR3 DNA sequence: TGTGCCAGTAGAGATGATCCGGGGTTAAATAGCAATCAGCCCCAGCATTTT.

This chain connects TRBV7-9 to TRBJ2-5; 12 bases match TRBD1. V lost 4 bases to trimming and J lost 10 bases; unmatched junction nucleotides: 10. There are 15 residues in the CDR3. Per the germline V gene, CDR1 is SEHNR and CDR2 is FQNEAQ (reference sequence). CDR3 sequence: CASSYAGTGGLHQYF. CDR3 DNA: TGTGCCAGCAGCTATGCCGGGACAGGGGGCTTGCACCAGTACTTC.

The rearrangement uses TRBV27 and TRBJ2-7, with 7 bases identical to TRBD1. V lost 6 bases to trimming and J lost 6 bases; unmatched junction nucleotides: 11. In germline, CDR1 is MNHEY, CDR2 SMNVEV (reference sequence). This CDR3 spans 14 amino acids. CDR3 in DNA: TGTGCCAGCAGAGTCCTAGGGGGCATAGGCGAGCAGTACTTC. Translation gives CASRVLGGIGEQYF.

The sample holds one count of this clone. The chain couples TRBV19 to TRBJ1-4; 10 nucleotides line up with TRBD1. Trimming removed 6 bases from V and 4 bases from J; junction bases left unmatched: 2. Germline-derived CDR1 and CDR2 are LNHDA and SQIVND (reference sequence). This CDR3 is built from 14 residues. In DNA form, the CDR3 reads TGTGCCAGTAGCCGGGACAGGGGTAATGAAAAACTGTTTTTT. Protein product: CASSRDRGNEKLFF.

The genes are TRBV10-3 and TRBJ1-1; D gene ambiguous. CDR1 is ENHRY and CDR2 is SYGVKD in the germline V gene. V dropped 5 bases and J dropped 1 base, with 5 bases sitting between them. The CDR3 is 12 residues long. CDR3 residues: CAISLGNTEAFF. The CDR3 DNA reads TGTGCCATCAGTCTTGGGAACACTGAAGCTTTCTTT.

The chain joins TRBV30 to TRBJ1-2, with D perhaps TRBD1 (6 bases). The CDR3 extends over 13 amino acids. Trimming removed 5 bases from V and 4 bases from J, with 14 bases in between. Per germline, CDR1 GTSNPN and CDR2 SVGIG (reference sequence). In DNA form, the CDR3 reads TGTGCCTGGGGATTGGGGGGCATCTATGGCTACACCTTC. This translates into CAWGLGGIYGYTF.

V usage is TRBV15 and J usage is TRBJ2-7; no clear D. Trimming left V 1 base short and J 5 bases short, with 15 bases between. The CDR3 loop spans 15 amino acids. CDR1 is LNHNV and CDR2 is YYDKDF in the germline V gene (reference sequence). CDR3 bases: TGTGCCACCAGCAGAGCCCGGGTCGGTGGCAACGAGCAGTACTTC. Amino acid sequence: CATSRARVGGNEQYF.

This clone was detected once. The chain links TRBV7-9 to TRBJ1-5; D uncertain. Germline V gene data show CDR1 as SEHNR and CDR2 as FQNEAQ (reference sequence). The ends were cut back, 2 bases at V and 0 bases at J, with 2 bases in the middle. The CDR3 consists of 13 residues. The CDR3 here is CASSLSSNQPQHF. In DNA form, the CDR3 reads TGTGCCAGCAGCTTAAGTAGCAATCAGCCCCAGCATTTT.

This clone was recorded once. CDR3 sequence reads: CASSYSREGSPYEQYF. The CDR3 DNA sequence: TGTGCCAGCAGTTACTCGCGGGAGGGTTCACCCTACGAGCAGTACTTC. The V call is TRBV6-2 or TRBV6-3, the J call TRBJ2-7, with TRBD2 matching over 9 bases. There are 16 residues in the CDR3. V lost 0 bases, J lost 2 bases, and 5 bases stayed unmatched. Germline-derived CDR1 and CDR2 are MNHEY and SVGEGT.

This sequence joins TRBV15 and TRBJ1-1; D is undetermined. There are 15 residues in the CDR3. The germline V and J ends were trimmed by 0 bases and 1 base, with 9 bases remaining between them. Germline values: CDR1 LNHNV, CDR2 YYDKDF (reference sequence). CDR3 bases: TGTGCCACCAGCAGAGACCCTCGGTCGAACACTGAAGCTTTCTTT. It encodes CATSRDPRSNTEAFF.

This chain joins TRBV5-4 and TRBJ1-2; D gene uncertain. The CDR3 covers 13 residues. Germline values: CDR1 SGHNT, CDR2 YYREEE (reference sequence). Trimming pared 3 bases from V and 8 bases from J, leaving 14 bases between. The CDR3 region has the DNA TGTGCCAGCAGCTCGGACGGGATAGGAGGCTACACCTTC. Its translation is CASSSDGIGGYTF.

The V gene is TRBV3-1 (or the pseudogene TRBV3-2), the J gene TRBJ2-2, with D hard to call. V lost 4 bases, J lost 8 bases, and 5 bases lay in between. Germline assignment: CDR1 LGHDT and CDR2 YNNKEL (reference sequence). This CDR3 contains 11 residues. CDR3 nucleotides: TGTGCCAGCAGCCGACGGGGGGAGCTGTTTTTT. It is translated as CASSRRGELFF.